The 12 T cell receptor beta chains given below trace back to one sample, sequenced in a study of regulatory T cells in long-lasting Graves disease. The authors built TCR beta libraries using iRepertoire HTBI primers and Arm-PCR of CDR3 regions. Using its own MiXCR run on the multiplex PCR reads, TCRdb lists one record per CDR3 protein. Of about 470,000 distinct CDR3 sequences listed, under 20% are singletons. As for time point: newly diagnosed GD, antithyroid drugs for less than 3 months. The TCR library was made from RNA extracted from PBMCs. The sample was also reused in another study, on T cells in Graves' hyperthyroidism and ophthalmopathy.

The sample in question was peripheral blood mononuclear cells (PBMCs), obtained at new diagnosis, from a patient treated with antithyroid drugs. The receptors were sampled from a man aged 35 to 55 with Graves disease.

This clonotype was seen ten or more times. This rearrangement joins TRBV20-1 to TRBJ2-1; tentative D call: TRBD2 (5 bases). The CDR3 sequence is 12 residues long. V was pared by 7 bases and J by 6 bases, with 13 bases between. The germline V gene has CDR1 DFQATT and CDR2 SNEGSKA (reference sequence). In DNA form, the CDR3 reads TGCAGTGTACAGCGGCCCCCCAATGAGCAGTTCTTC. This gives the protein CSVQRPPNEQFF.

This clonotype has a handful of counts. The J gene is TRBJ2-2, the V gene TRBV12-3 or TRBV12-4; TRBD2 agrees at 10 bases. The CDR3 runs to 15 residues. V was pared by 4 bases and J by 8 bases, with 7 bases of the junction left unmatched. DNA for the CDR3: TGTGCCAGCAGTTCCCTAGCGGGAGATAAAGGGGAGCTGTTTTTT. Translated, it gives CASSSLAGDKGELFF.

A remark on this clonotype: Since a much larger clone is just one base distant, this may be a read error. The chain employs TRBV11-2 and TRBJ2-7, with unresolved D. The CDR3 length is 13 residues. Trimming took 5 bases from V and 7 from J, leaving 15 bases between them. CDR1 SGHAT and CDR2 FQNNGV come from the germline V gene. The chain's CDR3 is CASSLHVRNEQYF. CDR3 nucleotide sequence: TGTGCCAGCAGCCTACACGTGCGCAATGAGCAGTACTTC.

This clonotype occurred many times. The J gene is TRBJ1-5, the V gene TRBV27; D remains ambiguous. CDR1 MNHEY and CDR2 SMNVEV come from the germline V gene (reference sequence). V lost 3 bases and J lost 8, with 8 bases in between. This CDR3 is built from 12 residues. The CDR3 nucleotides are TGTGCCAGCAGTTTTTTAGGGAAGCCCCAGCATTTT. It encodes CASSFLGKPQHF.

Comment on this clonotype: Given a much more abundant clone one base away, this may be a read error. The chain is built from TRBV2 and TRBJ2-3, with 9 bases fitting TRBD1. The J call is in doubt because the DNA end fits TRBJ2-7 better. CDR3 length: 15 residues. Germline CDR1 SNHLY, CDR2 FYNNEI. DNA for the CDR3: TGTGCCAGCAGTGAGGGGGACAGGGCGTCCGATGAGCAGTACTTC. Protein: CASSEGDRASDEQYF.

In its sample, this clonotype was seen a few times. The chain employs TRBV2 and TRBJ2-7; D is ambiguous. In germline, CDR1 is SNHLY, CDR2 FYNNEI. Trimming took 9 bases from V and 5 from J, leaving 11 bases between them. This CDR3 has 11 residues. In DNA, the CDR3 is TGTGCCAGTCGGGTTAACCACGAGCAGTACTTC. Residues: CASRVNHEQYF.

This clonotype came up many times. The chain joins TRBV30 to TRBJ2-1; a weak D match, TRBD2 (5 bases). This CDR3 has 13 amino acids. CDR1 and CDR2 from the germline V gene are GTSNPN and SVGIG (reference sequence). Trimming cost V 0 bases and J 9 bases, with 12 bases left between them. The CDR3 DNA follows: TGTGCCTGGAGTGTACTAGGACTCGCTGAGCAGTTCTTC. It is translated as CAWSVLGLAEQFF.

V usage is TRBV25-1 and J usage is TRBJ2-5; D possibly corresponds to TRBD2 (6 bases). The CDR3 runs 16 residues. The germline CDR1 and CDR2 sequences are MGHDK and SYGVNS. The germline V and J ends were trimmed by 3 bases and 1 base, with 15 bases remaining between them. The CDR3 spells CASSDWAGPIQETQYF. The CDR3 DNA follows: TGTGCCAGCAGTGATTGGGCGGGACCGATCCAAGAGACCCAGTACTTC.

In this sample, this clonotype turned up many times. The rearrangement links TRBV30 to TRBJ1-2, with D tentatively TRBD1 (5 bases). Germline CDR1 is GTSNPN and CDR2 is SVGIG (reference sequence). CDR3 length: 10 amino acids. The CDR3 DNA reads as TGTGCGTATGACAGATCTGGCTACACCTTC. It encodes CAYDRSGYTF.

This clonotype was observed a few times. This chain connects TRBV28 to TRBJ1-5, with D possibly being TRBD1 (5 bases). The germline V and J ends were trimmed by 2 bases and 6 bases, with 11 bases remaining between them. The CDR3 is made up of 14 amino acids. Germline lookup yields CDR1 MDHEN and CDR2 SYDVKM. CDR3 amino acids: CASSLIPQGQPQHF. Written as DNA, the CDR3 is TGTGCCAGCAGTTTAATCCCGCAGGGTCAGCCCCAGCATTTT.

This clonotype was found many times. The chain couples TRBV28 to TRBJ1-2; no reliable D call. This CDR3 is 14 amino acids long. Germline values: CDR1 MDHEN, CDR2 SYDVKM. Deletions cut 4 bases from V and 3 bases from J, with 12 bases between. The CDR3 loop is CASSSMGSYYGYTF. The CDR3 DNA is TGTGCCAGCAGTTCGATGGGATCCTACTATGGCTACACCTTC.

The J gene is TRBJ2-2, the V gene TRBV10-3, with 13 bases identical to TRBD2. CDR3 size: 15 residues. The V gene end was trimmed by 3 bases and the J gene end by 6 bases; junction bases not matched to a gene: 1. Germline-derived CDR1 and CDR2 are ENHRY and SYGVKD. CDR3 in amino acids: CAISDGLAGAGELFF. In DNA form, the CDR3 reads TGTGCCATCAGTGATGGACTAGCGGGAGCCGGGGAGCTGTTTTTT.